A selection of T cell receptor beta chains follows, all from one sample in a study of CD8 T cells in Susac syndrome. MiXCR was run by TCRdb on the immunoSEQ multiplex PCR reads, yielding one entry per CDR3 protein. The sample yields 130,000 or so distinct CDR3 sequences, 75% to 90% seen once. The sequencing sample was made of CD8+ T cells from PBMCs. The receptors derive from a human donor with multiple sclerosis. Each CDR3 is given with its conserved first and last residue. The D gene is left open where the match is weak. Clone sizes are given selectively: once, few, many, or a class where the clone is expanded.

13	TRBV19	NA	NA	TRBJ1-2	CASSIGGHDGYTF	TGTGCCAGTAGTATAGGGGGGCACGATGGCTACACCTTC
14	TRBV24-1	NA	NA	TRBJ2-2	CATSPWGVTGELFF	TGTGCCACTAGCCCTTGGGGGGTCACCGGGGAGCTGTTTTTT
15	TRBV7-2	NA	NA	TRBJ1-2	CASSLERHFIYGYTF	TGTGCCAGCAGCTTAGAACGGCATTTTATTTATGGCTACACCTTC
13	TRBV15	NA	NA	TRBJ2-3	CATSSWRTDTQYF	TGTGCCACCAGCAGCTGGCGCACAGATACGCAGTATTTT
15	TRBV7-9	NA	few	TRBJ1-2	CASSLGELGLYGYTF	TGTGCCAGCAGCTTAGGGGAATTGGGCCTATATGGCTACACCTTC
16	TRBV27	TRBD2	NA	TRBJ2-2	CASSFLLAGNTGELFF	TGTGCCAGCAGTTTCTTACTAGCGGGGAACACCGGGGAGCTGTTTTTT
15	TRBV7-9	NA	NA	TRBJ1-5	CASSSNQAHNQPQHF	TGTGCCAGCAGTTCAAACCAGGCCCACAATCAGCCCCAGCATTTT
17	TRBV9	TRBD2	NA	TRBJ2-2	CASSPGLAETNTGELFF	TGTGCCAGCAGCCCAGGACTAGCGGAAACGAACACCGGGGAGCTGTTTTTT
16	TRBV14	NA	NA	TRBJ1-1	CASSFKVAGRNTEAFF	TGTGCCAGCAGCTTCAAGGTCGCAGGCCGGAACACTGAAGCTTTCTTT
13	TRBV27	NA	NA	TRBJ2-7	CASSLRQFYEQYF	TGTGCCAGCAGTTTACGTCAATTCTACGAGCAGTACTTC
13	TRBV6-1	NA	NA	TRBJ2-2	CASRGTGTGELFF	TGTGCCAGCAGAGGGACCGGAACCGGGGAGCTGTTTTTT
16	TRBV4-1	NA	NA	TRBJ1-3	CASSQRQDKSGNTIYF	TGCGCCAGCAGCCAACGACAGGATAAATCTGGAAACACCATATATTTT
15	TRBV2	NA	NA	TRBJ2-7	CASSDEGPSSYEQYF	TGTGCCAGCAGTGATGAGGGCCCTAGCTCCTACGAGCAGTACTTC
20	TRBV9	TRBD2	NA	TRBJ2-1	CASSVAERGGPELPPGEQFF	TGTGCCAGCAGCGTAGCAGAGCGGGGGGGCCCCGAACTCCCCCCCGGTGAGCAGTTCTTC
15	TRBV7-9	NA	few	TRBJ2-7	CASSFLQVNSYEQYF	TGTGCCAGCAGCTTCTTACAGGTCAACTCCTACGAGCAGTACTTC
14	TRBV5-5	NA	once	TRBJ1-1	CASSFRGGDTEAFF	TGTGCCAGCAGCTTCCGGGGGGGTGACACTGAAGCTTTCTTT
15	TRBV7-9	NA	NA	TRBJ1-1	CASSFFRLRDTEAFF	TGTGCCAGCAGCTTCTTTCGTCTTCGGGACACTGAAGCTTTCTTT
14	TRBV25-1	TRBD1	NA	TRBJ2-1	CASTDREYHYEQFF	TGTGCCAGCACGGACAGGGAATATCATTATGAGCAGTTCTTC
15	TRBV10-3	TRBD1	NA	TRBJ2-2	CAISEIGGGTGELFF	TGTGCCATCAGTGAGATAGGGGGCGGCACCGGGGAGCTGTTTTTT
16	TRBV11-2	TRBD2	few	TRBJ2-1	CASSPWTSGYYNEQFF	TGTGCCAGCAGCCCGTGGACTAGCGGATACTACAATGAGCAGTTCTTC
12	TRBV12-3/TRBV12-4	TRBD1	NA	TRBJ1-5	CASRNRGQPQHF	TGTGCCAGCAGGAACAGGGGTCAGCCCCAGCATTTT
17	TRBV24-1	TRBD1	NA	TRBJ2-3	CATSAPTWGQGKDTQYF	TGTGCCACCAGTGCCCCCACTTGGGGACAGGGTAAAGATACGCAGTATTTT
15	TRBV28	TRBD1	NA	TRBJ2-3	CASSEWTGDTDTQYF	TGTGCCAGCAGTGAATGGACAGGGGACACAGATACGCAGTATTTT
12	TRBV3-1	NA	NA	TRBJ1-5	CASSQGDQPQHF	TGTGCCAGCAGTCAAGGGGACCAGCCCCAGCATTTT
12	TRBV20-1	NA	once	TRBJ2-3	CSARGLLDTQYF	TGCAGTGCTAGAGGACTCTTAGATACGCAGTATTTT
15	TRBV20-1	NA	once	TRBJ2-2	CSADSSLVDTGELFF	TGCAGTGCTGATTCAAGTTTGGTTGACACCGGGGAGCTGTTTTTT
13	TRBV29-1	TRBD1	NA	TRBJ2-1	CSVYGTGRNEQFF	TGCAGCGTTTACGGGACAGGGAGGAATGAGCAGTTCTTC
15	TRBV20-1	TRBD2	NA	TRBJ2-7	CSARLGLGDHYEQYF	TGCAGTGCTCGCCTGGGACTAGGCGACCACTACGAGCAGTACTTC
14	TRBV6-4	NA	NA	TRBJ2-3	CASAAGLSTDTQYF	TGTGCCAGCGCTGCGGGACTTAGCACAGATACGCAGTATTTT
15	TRBV7-9	NA	few	TRBJ2-7	CASSLGSGRSYEQYF	TGTGCCAGCAGCTTAGGCTCTGGCAGATCCTACGAGCAGTACTTC
14	TRBV7-9	TRBD1	NA	TRBJ2-5	CASSPKGQVETQYF	TGTGCCAGCAGCCCTAAGGGACAGGTGGAGACCCAGTACTTC
16	TRBV3-1	NA	NA	TRBJ2-3	CASSQVPREGTDTQYF	TGTGCCAGCAGCCAAGTCCCTAGGGAGGGCACAGATACGCAGTATTTT
14	TRBV29-1	TRBD1	NA	TRBJ2-2	CSARQGVDTGELFF	TGCAGCGCTAGACAGGGGGTGGACACCGGGGAGCTGTTTTTT
15	TRBV3-1	NA	NA	TRBJ2-7	CASSHRQSDSYEQYF	TGTGCCAGCAGCCACAGACAGTCAGACTCCTACGAGCAGTACTTC
14	TRBV6-2/TRBV6-3	NA	once	TRBJ2-3	CASRTVLPRASQYF	TGTGCCAGCAGAACTGTTCTGCCCAGGGCGTCGCAGTATTTT
18	TRBV7-9	NA	NA	TRBJ1-1	CASSPQDSLPLMNTEAFF	TGTGCCAGCAGCCCCCAAGACTCGTTACCCTTAATGAACACTGAAGCTTTCTTT
15	TRBV6-1	NA	NA	TRBJ2-1	CASRDLEGGLNEQFF	TGTGCCAGCAGGGATTTGGAGGGGGGGCTCAATGAGCAGTTCTTC